This TCR beta chain was found in a study of T cell responses to AZD1222 COVID-19 vaccine (dated by TCRdb to the early 2020s). Broadly, across the study: AZD1222 recipients whose second dose came at about 4 weeks and those whose second dose came at about 12 weeks were combined into one group, since spike-specific TCR depth and breadth did not differ between the two schedules. TCR sequencing covered over 230 trial participants: 207 given two doses of AZD1222 and 26 given two doses of MenACWY control vaccine. Enrollment into the trials was organized by age into subgroups of 18-55, 56-69 and 70-plus years, and those subgroups contained roughly 150, 30 and 60 TCR-sequenced participants, respectively. The paper's findings and limits, for the study overall: The vaccine-associated CD4 TCRs covered the entire spike protein, and the dominant responses fell in regions 160-218 and 743-854. Conclusions about previously exposed vaccinees are limited, since just a handful of AZD1222 recipients were seropositive for SARS-CoV-2 at baseline. Spike-specific TCR breadth and depth rose significantly after two AZD1222 doses compared with day 0 and with MenACWY recipients. In the small 56-69-year group, the increase in depth fell short of significance, most likely because of low power. Reportedly, close to half of the unique spike-specific TCRs recognized epitopes lying outside the regions that are mutated in the B.1.351 and B.1.1.7 variants. Participants were mostly white British, with more females than males. The authors suggested clonal diversity may have been underestimated. Because no day 14 peak-response samples were available, repertoires were characterized only after the peak T cell response.

The CDR3 regions of human TCRbeta chains were analyzed by immunosequencing. Processing in the source paper ran as follows. TCRs in the repertoires were matched against a reference library of SARS-CoV-2-specific TCRs that had been generated with the MIRA antigen-specificity platform. Breadth was defined as the fraction of unique TCRs that were SARS-CoV-2-associated. Depth was defined as the fraction of total T cells that were SARS-CoV-2-associated. Each spike-specific TCR was assigned to its reactive spike region and to a CD4 or CD8 class using the MIRA data. Log10-transformed breadth and depth values were compared by one-way ANOVA with Sidak's multiple comparisons tests. The source is immuneACCESS, and TCRdb retained only in-frame sequences with V and J called. Part of the clones is not carried over; for the studies checked, unresolved V genes explain less than half of this, and the remainder is unexplained. V, J and clone size are those of that table, while D and trimming were read from the DNA. The sample table shows 130,000 to 150,000 clones, and approximately 89% are seen once. Of the sample, over 13% is held by the ten largest clones.

In regard to this clone: The clone's antigen remains unknown. Within one base of it there is no much larger clone, and no base qualities were kept.

The sample's time point, from its label and the paper: baseline before first vaccination. Vaccinee samples were obtained from the UK trials COV001 and COV002, which included a single-blind randomized controlled phase 2/3 trial of AZD1222 (ChAdOx1 nCoV-19) in healthy adults. Trial participant PBMC samples were collected at day 0 and day 28 after the second dose for TCRbeta chain sequencing. From the cysteine up to the phenylalanine, the CDR3 has a length of 14 residues. Of all the DNA, just the CDR3 is kept, 42 bases in frame from base 1. Relative to germline, V is missing 8 bases and J is missing 4 bases, with 10 bases of the junction outside any gene match. From a lookup of the germline V gene (reference sequence), CDR1 and CDR2 are LNHDA and SQIVND.

This chain is built from TRBV19 and TRBJ1-2; 7 of the junction bases match TRBD1. This TCR was sampled from an adult in good health. The input for sequencing was peripheral blood, taken on day 0 of AZD1222 vaccination. The sequence in DNA is TGTGCCAGTGCAAATACGGGACAGAGCTATGGCTACACCTTC. This yields the protein CASANTGQSYGYTF.